These 26 T cell receptor beta chains share one sample of origin, sequenced in a study of cytomegalovirus exposure and HLA in healthy donors. Here immunoSEQ multiplex PCR was the method, and the copy in TCRdb shows in-frame clones only, minus some. The table has around 74,000 clones, around four fifths seen once. Sequencing input: PBMCs. These receptors all stem from a man aged 25 to 40 in good health and CMV-seronegative.

This clone was observed once. The chain links TRBV11-3 to TRBJ1-1; D is possibly TRBD1 (5 bases). Trimming took 5 bases from V and 0 from J, leaving 16 bases between them. The CDR3 sequence is 16 residues long. Germline V gene data show CDR1 as SGHNT and CDR2 as YENEEA. CDR3 sequence: CASSPHRRRVNTEAFF. CDR3 bases: TGTGCCAGCAGCCCCCACCGTCGCAGGGTGAACACTGAAGCTTTCTTT.

The V call is TRBV5-1, the J call TRBJ1-1; D may be TRBD1 (6 bases). The V and J ends lost 2 bases and 5 bases respectively, with 7 bases between them. The CDR3 has 12 amino acids. The germline gives CDR1 SGHRS, CDR2 YFSETQ. DNA of the CDR3: TGCGCCAGCAGCTTAGACAGGACTGAAGCTTTCTTT. This gives the protein CASSLDRTEAFF.

The V and J genes are TRBV6-1 and TRBJ2-7; perhaps TRBD1 as D (5 bases). The CDR3 runs 13 residues. The germline CDR1 and CDR2 sequences are MNHNS and SASEGT. The ends were cut back, 3 bases at V and 4 bases at J, with 10 bases in the middle. CDR3 region: CASSDRAPYEQYV. The DNA of the CDR3 is TGTGCCAGCAGTGACAGGGCCCCGTACGAGCAGTACGTC.

This clone appeared a few times. The chain joins TRBV19 to TRBJ1-1, with a possible D match to TRBD1 (6 bases). V lost 5 bases and J 6 bases, leaving 16 bases between the germline ends. This CDR3 contains 14 residues. The V gene's germline CDR1 is LNHDA and CDR2 SQIVND (reference sequence). In nucleotides, the CDR3 is TGTGCCAGTAGTTCCGACAGGTTCAACGCTGAAGCTTTCTTT. Its protein product is CASSSDRFNAEAFF.

The chain combines TRBV28 with TRBJ1-4; no clear D. The CDR3 loop spans 16 amino acids. Trimming left V 1 base short and J 2 bases short, with 11 bases between. The germline V gene has CDR1 MDHEN and CDR2 SYDVKM. The CDR3 region has the DNA TGTGCCAGCAGTTTATACAGAGGGTCGACTAATGAAAAACTGTTTTTT. Encoded protein: CASSLYRGSTNEKLFF.

This clone has at least ten counts. J is TRBJ1-2 and V is TRBV5-1; D is perhaps TRBD1 (5 bases). Germline V gives CDR1 SGHRS, CDR2 YFSETQ. This CDR3 is 15 amino acids long. V lost 0 bases and J lost 4, with 13 bases in between. The CDR3 DNA reads TGCGCCAGCAGCTTGGCCGGGCGGACAACCTATGGCTACACCTTC. Its protein product is CASSLAGRTTYGYTF.

The genes are TRBV9 and TRBJ1-5; D is ambiguous. The CDR3 is 14 residues long. V was pared by 0 bases and J by 7 bases, with 11 bases between. Per the germline V gene, CDR1 is SGDLS and CDR2 is YYNGEE. This CDR3 reads CASSVGGLFQPQHF. The DNA for the CDR3 is TGTGCCAGCAGCGTAGGTGGGCTTTTCCAGCCCCAGCATTTT.

In DNA form, the CDR3 reads TGTGCCAGCAGCCTTCGCAACAGATTTCTGTACCAAGAGACCCAGTACTTC. Translating gives CASSLRNRFLYQETQYF. The chain has TRBV7-8 and TRBJ2-5; D gene unclear. The V and J ends lost 5 bases and 0 bases respectively, with 19 bases between them. The germline V gene has CDR1 SGHVS and CDR2 FQNEAQ. This CDR3 region has 17 residues.

This clone is a singleton in its sample. The chain links TRBV5-6 to TRBJ2-7; TRBD2 agrees at 14 bases. Losses at the gene ends were 4 bases for V and 6 bases for J; bases not matched to a gene: 6. This CDR3 has 15 residues. Per the germline V gene, CDR1 is SGHDT and CDR2 is YYEEEE. The CDR3 protein is CASSRGLAGVGEQYV. The CDR3, as DNA: TGTGCCAGCAGCAGGGGACTAGCGGGAGTTGGCGAGCAGTACGTC.

V gene TRBV11-3 combines with J gene TRBJ2-5, with D perhaps TRBD1 (7 bases). CDR1 is SGHNT, CDR2 YENEEA, per germline. The CDR3 sequence is 13 residues long. V lost 10 bases, J lost 5 bases, and 17 bases lay in between. The CDR3 loop reads CATTLAGGETQYF. The CDR3 DNA sequence: TGTGCCACCACCCTAGCAGGGGGGGAGACCCAGTACTTC.

The chain is built from TRBV27 and TRBJ2-2, with 10 bases lining up with TRBD2. Germline CDR1 and CDR2: MNHEY and SMNVEV (reference sequence). This CDR3 comprises 16 residues. The V gene end was trimmed by 3 bases and the J gene end by 6 bases; junction bases not matched to a gene: 7. The CDR3 DNA sequence: TGTGCCAGCAGTTTGGGAGGGACTAGCGTTGCCGGGGAGCTGTTTTTT. It codes for CASSLGGTSVAGELFF.

V and J are TRBV5-1 and TRBJ2-7; no clear D gene. Trimming pared 0 bases from V and 6 bases from J, leaving 7 bases between. From germline, CDR1 is SGHRS and CDR2 YFSETQ. The CDR3 covers 12 residues. The CDR3 spells CASSLDGSEQYF. The DNA of the CDR3 is TGCGCCAGCAGCTTGGACGGTTCCGAGCAGTACTTC. Supplemented by reference TRBV5-1 and TRBJ2-7, the full variable domain reads KAGVTQTPRYLIKTRGQQVTLSCSPISGHRSVSWYQQTPGQGLQFLFEYFSETQRNKGNFPGRFSGRQFSNSRSEMNVSTLELGDSALYLCASSLDGSEQYFGPGTRLTVT.

The chain employs TRBV11-1 and TRBJ2-7, with 8 bases identical to TRBD1. The V gene end was trimmed by 3 bases and the J gene end by 1 base; junction bases not matched to a gene: 11. CDR3 length: 17 amino acids. Per germline, CDR1 SGHAT and CDR2 FQDESV (reference sequence). Written as DNA, the CDR3 is TGTGCCAGCAGCTTCGGTACAGGGGGTTTTAAGTCCTACGAGCAGTACTTC. Protein sequence: CASSFGTGGFKSYEQYF.

This clone has a single count. J is TRBJ2-3 and V is TRBV4-3, with 8 bases identical to TRBD2. CDR3 length: 17 amino acids. V dropped 1 base and J dropped 3; count of bases not matched to a gene: 9. CDR1 LGHNA and CDR2 YSLEER come from the germline V gene. CDR3 DNA sequence: TGCGCCAGCAGCCAAGTTGGTAGGACTAGCAAAACAGATACGCAGTATTTT. Translation: CASSQVGRTSKTDTQYF.

This clone was detected only a few times. The rearrangement links TRBV7-3 to TRBJ1-1; possible D gene TRBD1, 5 bases. Germline CDR1 SGHTA, CDR2 FQGTGA. The V end lost 4 bases, the J end lost 4 bases, and 10 bases lay between the germline ends. The CDR3 has 13 residues. The CDR3 DNA sequence: TGTGCCAGCAGCTCGGGGGATGGCACTGAAGCTTTCTTT. It is translated as CASSSGDGTEAFF.

CDR3 sequence reads: CASSLVPPREETQYF. In nucleotides, the CDR3 is TGTGCCAGCAGCTTGGTACCTCCGCGGGAAGAGACCCAGTACTTC. The rearrangement joins TRBV5-5 to TRBJ2-5; the D gene is possibly TRBD2 (5 bases). This CDR3 region has 15 residues. V was clipped by 0 bases and J by 3 bases, with 12 bases between them. Germline V CDR1 and CDR2: SGHKS, YYEKEE (reference sequence).

This sequence joins TRBV19 and TRBJ2-7; D is perhaps TRBD1 (5 bases). The CDR3 covers 15 residues. The ends were cut back, 6 bases at V and 3 bases at J, with 18 bases in the middle. Germline V gene sequence: CDR1 LNHDA, CDR2 SQIVND (reference sequence). This CDR3 is CASSRKTAYRYEQYF. As DNA, the CDR3 is TGTGCCAGTAGCCGTAAGACAGCTTATCGCTACGAGCAGTACTTC. Supplemented by reference TRBV19 and TRBJ2-7, the full variable domain reads DGGITQSPKYLFRKEGQNVTLSCEQNLNHDAMYWYRQDPGQGLRLIYYSQIVNDFQKGDIAEGYSVSREKKESFPLTVTSAQKNPTAFYLCASSRKTAYRYEQYFGPGTRLTVT.

This clone was picked up a small number of times. The CDR3 is CASSLGADTQYF. Written as DNA, the CDR3 is TGTGCCAGCAGCTTAGGCGCAGATACGCAGTATTTT. The J gene is TRBJ2-3, the V gene TRBV7-6; no clear D. V dropped 1 base and J dropped 4 bases, with 3 bases sitting between them. The germline V gene encodes CDR1 SGHVS and CDR2 FNYEAQ. The CDR3 has 12 residues.

The rearrangement joins TRBV14 to TRBJ1-2, with D possibly being TRBD1 (5 bases). From germline, CDR1 is SGHDN and CDR2 FVKESK. This CDR3 has 13 residues. The V end was cut by 0 bases, the J end by 10 bases, with 12 bases between. The CDR3 here is CASSQDRVADYTF. CDR3 DNA sequence: TGTGCCAGCAGCCAAGACAGGGTAGCAGACTACACCTTC.

The chain links TRBV15 to TRBJ1-3; perhaps TRBD1 as D (6 bases). Per germline, CDR1 LNHNV and CDR2 YYDKDF (reference sequence). CDR3 size: 16 residues. V was pared by 4 bases and J by 0 bases, with 13 bases between. The CDR3 DNA reads as TGTGCCACCAGCAACCTTCCGGACAGCTCTGGAAACACCATATATTTT. As protein: CATSNLPDSSGNTIYF.

A note on this clone: The junction and the germline gene differ at one end; a read error may be behind it. The gene calls are TRBV28 and TRBJ1-6; 7 positions agree with TRBD1. CDR1 is MDHEN, CDR2 SYDVKM, per germline. CDR3 length: 15 residues. CDR3 protein: CASSYMETGWAIVVF. CDR3 nucleotides: TGTGCCAGCAGTTATATGGAGACAGGGTGGGCTATCGTCGTCTTT.

This clone was recorded once. The chain is built from TRBV7-9 and TRBJ1-1; tentative D call: TRBD1 (5 bases). This CDR3 has 15 amino acids. Germline lookup yields CDR1 SEHNR and CDR2 FQNEAQ (reference sequence). The ends were cut back, 5 bases at V and 11 bases at J, with 24 bases in the middle. CDR3 residues: CASSARGAAGTEAFF. The CDR3 DNA sequence: TGTGCCAGCAGCGCAAGAGGGGCGGCGGGGACGGAGGCTTTCTTT.

This chain connects TRBV4-2 to TRBJ2-3; 7 bases match TRBD2. The CDR3 totals 14 residues. Germline CDR1 and CDR2: LGHNA and YNFKEQ. The V segment lost 1 base and the J segment 4 bases; nucleotides outside the gene matches: 2. The CDR3 DNA reads as TGTGCCAGCAGCCAAGTTGGGGGGGCAGATACGCAGTATTTT. Encoded protein: CASSQVGGADTQYF.

The chain joins TRBV2 to TRBJ1-4; D might be TRBD1 (6 bases). Germline V gene data show CDR1 as SNHLY and CDR2 as FYNNEI. Trimming shortened V by 6 bases and J by 0 bases, and 11 bases separated the two germline ends. The CDR3 runs 15 residues. As DNA, the CDR3 is TGTGCCAGCAGGGAACAGGGAACAACTAATGAAAAACTGTTTTTT. Translation: CASREQGTTNEKLFF.

The chain is built from TRBV15 and TRBJ2-1; TRBD2 might be the D (6 bases). Germline V gene lookup returns CDR1 LNHNV and CDR2 YYDKDF (reference sequence). The CDR3 has 15 amino acids. V gave up 3 bases and J gave up 8 bases, with 17 bases separating them. DNA of the CDR3: TGTGCCACCAGCAGCTCCGCCATGGGACTTGATGAGCAGTTCTTC. Encoded protein: CATSSSAMGLDEQFF.

CDR3 DNA: TGCGCCAGCACCATTACAGGGGAGGAGACCCAGTACTTC. Translated, it gives CASTITGEETQYF. V gene TRBV5-1 combines with J gene TRBJ2-5; 7 bases match TRBD1. CDR1 and CDR2 from the germline V gene are SGHRS and YFSETQ. This CDR3 region has 13 residues. V lost 6 bases and J lost 5; bases outside the gene matches: 7.